This TCR beta chain was found in a study of T-cell memory formation after mild COVID-19. Study-level information: TCR clusters were mostly donor specific.

Germline-derived CDR1 and CDR2 are SQVTM and ANQGSEA. There are 14 residues in the CDR3. V lost 5 bases and J lost 1, with 15 bases in between. TCR alpha and TCR beta cDNA libraries with sample barcodes and UMIs came from 5'RACE using constant-segment primers. TCRdb reanalysed the 5' RACE reads using MiXCR and keeps one entry per CDR3 protein. The repertoire includes about 470,000 distinct CDR3 sequences, roughly 23% of them detected once, and under 15% sits in the top ten. The source of this sequence is an adult woman who had mild COVID-19 (a few samples of this study predate the infection). Cell type and time point are not known. The sequencing sample was made of PBMCs or a T cell subset sorted from them (not recorded which). V usage is TRBV29-1 and J usage is TRBJ2-7; tentative D call: TRBD1 (6 bases). CDR3 DNA: TGCAGCGTTTACGTCAGGGGATTTTCCTACGAGCAGTACTTC. Residues: CSVYVRGFSYEQYF.